The rows below give T cell receptor beta chains drawn from one sample of a study of prognosis after radiotherapy for stage I lung cancer. From the multiplex PCR reads, TCRdb called clonotypes with MiXCR, one entry per CDR3 protein. Among 30,000 to 40,000 distinct CDR3 sequences listed, less than 40% were seen once. Sequencing used PBMCs, obtained before or after stereotactic body radiation therapy (not recorded which). The receptors were sampled from a donor aged 50 or older with non-small cell lung cancer. CDR3s leave out the opening cysteine and the closing phenylalanine or tryptophan.

v_call	j_call	cdr3_length	cdr3_aa
TRBV6-2/TRBV6-3	TRBJ2-1	14	ASSPGTSSKANEQF
TRBV6-2/TRBV6-3	TRBJ2-7	10	ASSYLTYEQY
TRBV11-2	TRBJ2-2	12	ASSNQAGTGELF
TRBV7-8	TRBJ1-5	13	ASSSAGVSNQPQH
TRBV3-1	TRBJ2-2	13	ASRLTSGGAGELF
TRBV4-1	TRBJ2-7	13	ASSQVASQVGEQY
TRBV18	TRBJ1-4	13	ASSPKDRVEEKLF
TRBV6-5	TRBJ2-2	12	ASSYSGNTGELF
TRBV6-2/TRBV6-3	TRBJ1-5	11	ASSDRTNHPHH
TRBV28	TRBJ2-7	11	ARIPGLGGEQY
TRBV27	TRBJ2-3	16	ASSASLLSGRAVNTQY
TRBV5-6	TRBJ2-2	14	ASSLVRTGSTGELF
TRBV6-2/TRBV6-3	TRBJ1-5	12	ATMIDSFNQPQH
TRBV28	TRBJ2-7	11	ASSTPDRLEQY
TRBV9	TRBJ2-5	12	ASSVAYGEETQY
TRBV6-1	TRBJ1-6	10	ASSAYNSTLH
TRBV19	TRBJ2-1	19	ASSEHHPGLALSWGNNEQF
TRBV5-1	TRBJ2-1	13	ASSLRQGANNEQF
TRBV5-5	TRBJ1-5	13	ASRKGQGGNQPQH
TRBV7-9	TRBJ2-7	13	ASSLAGSASYEQY
TRBV5-1	TRBJ2-1	13	ASSPSSGPYNEQF
TRBV12-5	TRBJ2-7	12	ASGSSGTVSVIY
TRBV6-4	TRBJ2-3	13	ASSNSPLAGRAQY
TRBV6-2/TRBV6-3	TRBJ2-1	13	VSRPRDRDTDEQF
TRBV29-1	TRBJ1-1	11	SVEWTGNTEAF
TRBV7-2	TRBJ2-2	12	ASSLDRGRGELF
TRBV5-1	TRBJ2-3	15	ASSLVRTVAFPDTQY
TRBV5-1	TRBJ2-7	12	ASSLVLGGYEQY
TRBV3-1	TRBJ2-2	11	DSSRSDTGELF
TRBV28	TRBJ2-5	11	ASSRGGTKTQY
TRBV6-1	TRBJ1-4	12	ASREQGFDEKLF
TRBV7-9	TRBJ1-1	14	ASTRVGNWQNTEAF
TRBV3-1	TRBJ1-6	13	ASSPYSGINSPLH
TRBV19	TRBJ1-6	13	ASSEDRGLYSPLH